This entry lists 29 T cell receptor beta chains sequenced from one sample in a study of T cell clones after liver transplantation. Sequencing used immunoSEQ multiplex PCR; TCRdb keeps in-frame clones, though not all of them. The table shows just over 60,000 clones, with 71% occurring only once. Sequences were derived from CD4+ T cells from blood, sampled before liver transplant. The receptors here all came from a human donor who received a liver transplant.

The rearrangement links TRBV5-1 to TRBJ2-1, with 9 bases lining up with TRBD2. The CDR3 is 16 residues long. Trimming removed 3 bases from V and 2 bases from J; junction bases left unmatched: 6. Germline CDR1 and CDR2: SGHRS and YFSETQ. The CDR3 here is CASSSGGTSTYNEQFF. In nucleotides, the CDR3 is TGCGCCAGCAGCTCCGGGGGGACTAGCACCTACAATGAGCAGTTCTTC.

The genes are TRBV6-4 and TRBJ1-2, with TRBD1 as a possible D gene (6 bases). This CDR3 region has 16 residues. Germline loops: CDR1 MRHNA, CDR2 SNTAGT. Deletions cut 0 bases from V and 4 bases from J, with 15 bases between. CDR3 coding DNA: TGTGCCAGCAGTGACTCGGTCCAGGGGTCCTCCTATGGCTACACCTTC. As protein: CASSDSVQGSSYGYTF.

The CDR3 DNA follows: TGTGCCAGTAGTATAGGGGACTTCACAGATACGCAGTATTTT. It translates to CASSIGDFTDTQYF. V is TRBV19 and J is TRBJ2-3; a possible D gene is TRBD2 (6 bases). The V and J ends lost 1 base and 2 bases respectively, with 7 bases between them. There are 14 residues in the CDR3. Germline CDR1 is LNHDA and CDR2 is SQIVND (reference sequence).

The chain links TRBV11-2 to TRBJ2-1; 9 nucleotides agree with TRBD1. Germline assignment: CDR1 SGHAT and CDR2 FQNNGV. This CDR3 comprises 14 residues. The trim removed 5 bases at V and 5 bases at J, leaving 4 bases unmatched. The CDR3 DNA reads TGTGCCAGCAGCGGGGACAGGGTTAACAATGAGCAGTTCTTC. Protein product: CASSGDRVNNEQFF.

The gene calls are TRBV29-1 and TRBJ2-5, with TRBD1 matching 10 bases. Trimming at V came to 5 bases and at J to 5 bases, leaving 5 bases not matched to a gene. The germline V gene encodes CDR1 SQVTM and CDR2 ANQGSEA. This CDR3 comprises 13 residues. CDR3 sequence reads: CSVPGQGRETQYF. CDR3 sequence (DNA): TGCAGCGTTCCGGGACAGGGGCGGGAGACCCAGTACTTC.

This clone was counted only a few times. The V and J genes are TRBV7-9 and TRBJ2-7, with D tentatively TRBD1 (6 bases). Germline V CDR1 and CDR2: SEHNR, FQNEAQ (reference sequence). V lost 0 bases to trimming and J lost 2 bases, with 20 bases between them. This CDR3 spans 18 amino acids. In DNA, the CDR3 is TGTGCCAGCAGCTTAGCGCGTGGGGGCAGAGGGAGTACCTACGAGCAGTACTTC. As protein: CASSLARGGRGSTYEQYF.

The V call is TRBV5-6, the J call TRBJ1-6, with D possibly TRBD1 on 5 matching bases. V lost 2 bases to trimming and J lost 5 bases, with 17 bases between them. This CDR3 region has 17 residues. Germline CDR1 and CDR2: SGHDT and YYEEEE. The CDR3 region has the DNA TGTGCCAGCAGCTTTTTACAGGATTCGGTGGATAATTCACCCCTCCACTTT. Its translation: CASSFLQDSVDNSPLHF.

V and J are TRBV29-1 and TRBJ2-7; 12 nucleotides match TRBD1. This CDR3 is built from 14 residues. J was trimmed by 7 bases and V by 4 bases; bases with no gene match: 8. CDR1 and CDR2 (germline): SQVTM, ANQGSEA. Here the CDR3 reads CSVAPGQGAREQYF. The CDR3, as DNA: TGCAGCGTTGCCCCGGGACAGGGGGCGAGGGAGCAGTACTTC.

The chain uses TRBV9 and TRBJ1-4, with TRBD1 matching over 10 bases. Trimming at V came to 3 bases and at J to 10 bases, leaving 15 bases not matched to a gene. CDR1 and CDR2 (germline): SGDLS, YYNGEE. CDR3 length: 17 residues. The CDR3 protein is CASSGSGGRTGGGKLFF. For the CDR3, the DNA is TGTGCCAGCAGCGGCTCGGGGGGGAGGACAGGGGGTGGAAAACTGTTTTTT.

The sample holds a few counts of this clone. The chain couples TRBV6-5 to TRBJ2-2; the D gene is possibly TRBD2 (6 bases). Germline CDR1 MNHEY, CDR2 SVGAGI. This CDR3 comprises 15 residues. V lost 0 bases and J 2 bases, leaving 7 bases between the germline ends. CDR3 in amino acids: CASSYSSGNTGELFF. The CDR3 nucleotides read TGTGCCAGCAGTTACTCTAGCGGAAACACCGGGGAGCTGTTTTTT.

The chain joins TRBV14 to TRBJ1-2; tentative D call: TRBD1 (5 bases). The V gene's germline CDR1 is SGHDN and CDR2 FVKESK. The CDR3 spans 14 residues. V was cut by 0 bases and J by 7 bases, with 12 bases left in between. The CDR3 DNA follows: TGTGCCAGCAGCCAAGATACCGGGGGAACTGGCTACACCTTC. Protein product: CASSQDTGGTGYTF. The full variable domain, with the rest looked up from reference TRBV14 and TRBJ1-2, is EAGVTQFPSHSVIEKGQTVTLRCDPISGHDNLYWYRRVMGKEIKFLLHFVKESKQDESGMPNNRFLAERTGGTYSTLKVQPAELEDSGVYFCASSQDTGGTGYTFGSGTRLTVV.

The chain links TRBV10-2 to TRBJ1-1; the D gene is possibly TRBD1 (5 bases). Trimming cost V 10 bases and J 2 bases, with 11 bases left between them. The CDR3 runs 12 residues. Germline CDR1 is WSHSY and CDR2 is SAAADI. For the CDR3, the DNA is TGCGCCACCCGGGACTCTAACACTGAAGCTTTCTTT. This codes for CATRDSNTEAFF.

The chain combines TRBV7-9 with TRBJ1-2; 7 bases are shared with TRBD1. Looked up from germline, CDR1 is SEHNR and CDR2 is FQNEAQ (reference sequence). J gave up 7 bases and V 4 bases, and 3 bases lay outside the gene matches. The CDR3 has 12 amino acids. The CDR3 loop reads CASSSDRAGYTF. CDR3 DNA: TGTGCCAGCAGCTCAGACAGGGCTGGCTACACCTTC.

A few counts support this clone. J is TRBJ1-1 and V is TRBV30; 7 nucleotides agree with TRBD1. V shed 1 base, J shed 5 bases, and the junction held 4 bases outside the gene matches. The length of the CDR3 is 13 residues. CDR1 and CDR2 from the germline V gene are GTSNPN and SVGIG (reference sequence). The CDR3 region has the DNA TGTGCCTGGAGTGAAGGGGGCGGGACTGAAGCTTTCTTT. It specifies CAWSEGGGTEAFF.

This clone was observed many times. J is TRBJ2-1 and V is TRBV5-6; TRBD1 matches at 7 bases. The ends lost 0 bases at V and 9 bases at J; junction bases unmatched: 3. CDR3 length: 13 amino acids. Germline CDR1 reads SGHDT; CDR2 reads YYEEEE. CDR3 coding DNA: TGTGCCAGCAGCTTGGCCAGGACAGGTGAGCAGTTCTTC. It codes for CASSLARTGEQFF.

This clone showed up just once. The rearrangement uses TRBV5-4 and TRBJ1-6, with TRBD1 matching over 9 bases. The CDR3 totals 14 residues. The V gene's germline CDR1 is SGHNT and CDR2 YYREEE (reference sequence). Germline trimming cut 6 bases from V and 10 bases from J; bases unmatched to any gene: 8. The CDR3 is CASTSNRGRSPLHF. The DNA for the CDR3 is TGTGCCAGCACCTCCAACAGGGGGCGGTCACCCCTCCACTTT.

The rearrangement joins TRBV18 to TRBJ2-2; 7 bases match TRBD1. Trimming at V came to 0 bases and at J to 4 bases, leaving 2 bases not matched to a gene. The CDR3 consists of 15 residues. CDR1 and CDR2 (germline): KGHSH, LQKENI. The CDR3 nucleotides read TGTGCCAGCTCACCACCGGGACAGAGCACCGGGGAGCTGTTTTTT. The encoded protein is CASSPPGQSTGELFF.

This chain connects TRBV19 to TRBJ1-1; D uncertain. V lost 6 bases and J 3 bases, leaving 11 bases between the germline ends. Germline assignment: CDR1 LNHDA and CDR2 SQIVND (reference sequence). The CDR3 runs to 13 residues. CDR3 sequence (DNA): TGTGCCAGTAGGGTCCCACGGGACACTGAAGCTTTCTTT. This codes for CASRVPRDTEAFF.

This sequence joins TRBV18 and TRBJ1-1, with D possibly TRBD1 on 5 matching bases. The CDR3 runs 14 residues. The germline V gene encodes CDR1 KGHSH and CDR2 LQKENI. V shed 3 bases and J shed 1 base, with 9 bases lying between them. The CDR3 DNA follows: TGTGCCAGCTCACCTCGACAGTCGAACACTGAAGCTTTCTTT. Protein sequence: CASSPRQSNTEAFF.

The genes are TRBV12-5 and TRBJ2-3; tentative D call: TRBD2 (5 bases). The CDR3 contains 16 residues. V lost 7 bases, J lost 0 bases, and 17 bases lay in between. Germline V CDR1 and CDR2: LGHNT, FRNRAP. The CDR3 reads CASALGGAPSTDTQYF. CDR3 nucleotides: TGTGCTAGTGCCCTAGGAGGAGCGCCTAGCACAGATACGCAGTATTTT.

This sequence joins TRBV28 and TRBJ2-7; the match to TRBD2 covers 11 bases. The germline V gene encodes CDR1 MDHEN and CDR2 SYDVKM. Trimming cost V 5 bases and J 1 base; bases outside gene matches: 7. The CDR3 loop spans 16 amino acids. CDR3 region: CASSTQTSGGSYEQYF. The DNA for the CDR3 is TGTGCCAGCAGTACCCAAACTAGCGGGGGATCCTACGAGCAGTACTTC.

The J gene is TRBJ1-1, the V gene TRBV6-5; maybe TRBD1 (6 bases). Germline V lookup: CDR1 MNHEY, CDR2 SVGAGI. Trimming left V 7 bases short and J 4 bases short, with 16 bases between. The CDR3 consists of 14 residues. The CDR3 loop reads CASTKGGGRTEAFF. The DNA of the CDR3 is TGTGCCAGCACGAAGGGTGGGGGCCGCACTGAAGCTTTCTTT.

The chain employs TRBV28 and TRBJ1-2; D might be TRBD1 (5 bases). Trimming removed 3 bases at V and 6 bases at J, with 11 bases between. The germline CDR1 and CDR2 sequences are MDHEN and SYDVKM. The CDR3 has 13 residues. The CDR3 protein is CASSFGHLNGYTF. CDR3 bases: TGTGCCAGCAGTTTCGGACATCTTAATGGCTACACCTTC.

The gene calls are TRBV7-2 and TRBJ2-5; 10 bases align to TRBD1. The CDR3 is 16 residues long. In germline, CDR1 is SGHTA, CDR2 FQGNSA. V shed 5 bases and J 1 base; nucleotides not matched to a gene: 7. The CDR3 DNA reads as TGTGCCAGCAGCCTCCGACAGGGGGCGGGCCAAGAGACCCAGTACTTC. Its protein product is CASSLRQGAGQETQYF.

The V gene is TRBV27, the J gene TRBJ1-5; 7 bases fit TRBD1. The CDR3 has 14 amino acids. Germline V lookup: CDR1 MNHEY, CDR2 SMNVEV (reference sequence). V lost 3 bases and J lost 4; bases outside the gene matches: 3. The CDR3 loop is CASSLTGPNQPQHF. CDR3 bases: TGTGCCAGCAGTTTGACAGGGCCGAATCAGCCCCAGCATTTT.

In this sample, this clone turned up a few times. The chain recombines TRBV9 with TRBJ1-1, with a possible D match to TRBD1 (6 bases). The length of the CDR3 is 14 residues. The V gene lost 4 bases and the J gene lost 1 base, with 11 bases spanning the gap. From germline, CDR1 is SGDLS and CDR2 YYNGEE. CDR3 protein: CASSQTGQNTEAFF. CDR3 nucleotides: TGTGCCAGCAGCCAGACAGGACAGAACACTGAAGCTTTCTTT.

The chain is built from TRBV28 and TRBJ1-2; D possibly corresponds to TRBD1 (5 bases). Trimming left V 6 bases short and J 0 bases short, with 17 bases between. From germline, CDR1 is MDHEN and CDR2 SYDVKM. The length of the CDR3 is 16 residues. CDR3 amino acids: CASSLGAGLTNYGYTF. DNA of the CDR3: TGTGCCAGCAGCCTTGGGGCAGGGTTAACTAACTATGGCTACACCTTC.

This clone was recorded once. The rearrangement links TRBV7-2 to TRBJ2-6, with TRBD2 matching 8 bases. This CDR3 region has 17 residues. The germline V gene encodes CDR1 SGHTA and CDR2 FQGNSA. Germline trimming cut 0 bases from V and 0 bases from J; bases unmatched to any gene: 1. This CDR3 is CASSLALAGSGANVLTF. The CDR3 nucleotides are TGTGCCAGCAGCTTAGCGCTAGCGGGCTCTGGGGCCAACGTCCTGACTTTC.

The chain carries TRBV19 and TRBJ1-2; tentatively, D is TRBD1 (6 bases). The germline CDR1 and CDR2 sequences are LNHDA and SQIVND (reference sequence). V was clipped by 6 bases and J by 2 bases, with 16 bases between them. The CDR3 has 15 residues. Written as DNA, the CDR3 is TGTGCCAGTAGGCAGCCGGGACAAAGAAACTATGGCTACACCTTC. Its protein is CASRQPGQRNYGYTF. The full variable domain, completed using reference TRBV19 and TRBJ1-2, is DGGITQSPKYLFRKEGQNVTLSCEQNLNHDAMYWYRQDPGQGLRLIYYSQIVNDFQKGDIAEGYSVSREKKESFPLTVTSAQKNPTAFYLCASRQPGQRNYGYTFGSGTRLTVV.